These T cell receptor beta chains were read from a single sample in a study of T cells in pancreatic ductal adenocarcinoma. The repertoire was sequenced with immunoSEQ multiplex PCR; TCRdb's copy has only in-frame clones and lacks some. The sample gives around 94,000 clones, about 95% of which show up once; 3.1% is in the top ten. Sequenced material: PBMCs. Source of these receptors: a human donor with pancreatic ductal adenocarcinoma. The CDR3 runs from the conserved cysteine through the conserved F or W. A D gene is named only where the DNA matches it firmly. Rows give clone size only sometimes, using once, few, many, or a class for an expanded clone.

J	size	V	D	CDR3	DNA
TRBJ2-7	-	TRBV7-6	-	CASSHQPTSDSPYEQYF	TGTGCCAGCAGCCACCAACCCACCTCGGACAGTCCCTACGAGCAGTACTTC
TRBJ2-5	-	TRBV28	-	CASSPGLEYETQYF	TGTGCCAGCAGCCCGGGTCTAGAGTACGAGACCCAGTACTTC
TRBJ2-6	-	TRBV5-1	TRBD1	CASSLPGQSFGANVLTF	TGCGCCAGCAGCCTGCCGGGACAGTCCTTTGGGGCCAACGTCCTGACTTTC
TRBJ2-7	few	TRBV29-1	TRBD2	CSVETSGVTYEQYF	TGCAGCGTTGAAACTAGCGGAGTAACCTACGAGCAGTACTTC
TRBJ2-5	-	TRBV25-1	-	CASSESQELGETQYF	TGTGCCAGCAGTGAATCGCAGGAACTGGGAGAGACCCAGTACTTC
TRBJ1-2	-	TRBV10-3	TRBD1	CAISDTYRDRDPYGYTF	TGTGCCATCAGTGATACCTACCGGGACAGGGATCCTTATGGCTACACCTTC
TRBJ2-1	once	TRBV5-1	-	CASSIDSQLRQFF	TGCGCCAGCAGCATCGACAGCCAGCTGAGGCAGTTCTTC
TRBJ2-3	-	TRBV29-1	TRBD2	CSVLYVAKREGADTQYF	TGCAGCGTCCTCTACGTGGCGAAGCGGGAGGGAGCGGATACGCAGTATTTT
TRBJ2-1	-	TRBV18	-	CASTIMDFSDEQFF	TGTGCCAGCACCATCATGGACTTTTCGGATGAGCAGTTCTTC
TRBJ2-7	-	TRBV28	TRBD1	CASSRDGTGAYEQYF	TGTGCCAGCAGCCGGGACGGGACAGGGGCCTACGAGCAGTACTTC
TRBJ2-7	-	TRBV5-1	-	CASSLAIGGPYEQYF	TGCGCCAGCAGCTTGGCCATCGGGGGGCCATACGAGCAGTACTTC
TRBJ2-1	-	TRBV30	-	CAWAGYGSYNEQFF	TGTGCCTGGGCAGGGTACGGGTCCTACAATGAGCAGTTCTTC
TRBJ2-5	-	TRBV6-6	-	CASRVRGQETQYF	TGTGCCAGCCGTGTCAGGGGCCAAGAGACCCAGTACTTC
TRBJ2-7	-	TRBV5-1	TRBD2	CASSLELAGGGEQYF	TGCGCCAGCAGCTTGGAGCTAGCGGGAGGGGGCGAGCAGTACTTC
TRBJ2-2	-	TRBV9	-	CASSIVTGELFF	TGTGCCAGCAGCATCGTGACCGGGGAGCTGTTTTTT
TRBJ1-4	-	TRBV2	-	CASSDVQGEKLFF	TGTGCCAGCAGTGATGTGCAGGGTGAAAAACTGTTTTTT
TRBJ2-7	-	TRBV11-2	TRBD2	CASSPGLASYEQYF	TGTGCCAGCAGCCCAGGACTAGCTAGCTACGAGCAGTACTTC
TRBJ1-1	-	TRBV5-1	-	CASSLESQGNAEAFF	TGCGCCAGCAGCTTGGAATCGCAGGGAAACGCTGAAGCTTTCTTT
TRBJ2-5	-	TRBV7-3	TRBD1	CASSLQGARETQYF	TGTGCCAGCAGCTTACAGGGGGCGCGGGAGACCCAGTACTTC
TRBJ2-1	once	TRBV29-1	-	CSGWTAAYNEQFF	TGCAGCGGATGGACTGCCGCCTACAATGAGCAGTTCTTC
TRBJ1-1	-	TRBV2	-	CASMRVRSGTEAFF	TGTGCCAGCATGCGAGTCAGGTCAGGCACTGAAGCTTTCTTT
TRBJ2-1	-	TRBV28	-	CASSLDAGGDEQFF	TGTGCCAGCAGTTTAGATGCTGGGGGCGATGAGCAGTTCTTC
TRBJ2-7	-	TRBV19	TRBD2	CASSKGLAHYEQYF	TGTGCCAGTAGTAAGGGACTAGCGCATTACGAGCAGTACTTC
TRBJ2-7	-	TRBV7-3	TRBD1	CASSLNPGQGYEQYF	TGTGCCAGCAGCTTAAACCCTGGACAGGGCTACGAGCAGTACTTC
TRBJ2-1	-	TRBV7-2	-	CASSAVWGTQFF	TGTGCCAGCAGCGCAGTTTGGGGCACTCAGTTCTTC
TRBJ1-1	-	TRBV4-3	-	CASSQAGNTEAFF	TGCGCCAGCAGCCAAGCAGGGAACACTGAAGCTTTCTTT
TRBJ2-7	-	TRBV10-3	TRBD2	CASSAGTTNYEQYF	TGTGCCAGCAGTGCCGGGACTACCAACTACGAGCAGTACTTC
TRBJ1-2	-	TRBV28	-	CASILTGSNYGYTF	TGTGCCAGCATCCTAACGGGGAGTAACTATGGCTACACCTTC